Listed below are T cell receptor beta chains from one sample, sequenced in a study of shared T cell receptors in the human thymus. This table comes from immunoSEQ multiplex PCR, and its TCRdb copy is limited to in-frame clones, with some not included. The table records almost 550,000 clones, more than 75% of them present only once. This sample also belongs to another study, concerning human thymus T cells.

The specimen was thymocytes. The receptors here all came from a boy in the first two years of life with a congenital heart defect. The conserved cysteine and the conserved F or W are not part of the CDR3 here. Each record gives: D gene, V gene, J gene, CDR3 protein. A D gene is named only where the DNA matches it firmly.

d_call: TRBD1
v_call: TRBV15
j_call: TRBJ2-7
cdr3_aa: ATSSGQGSSYEQY

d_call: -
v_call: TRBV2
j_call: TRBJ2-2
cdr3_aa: ASHSGRNTGELF

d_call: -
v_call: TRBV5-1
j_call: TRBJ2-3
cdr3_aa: ASSLATSKLSTDTQY

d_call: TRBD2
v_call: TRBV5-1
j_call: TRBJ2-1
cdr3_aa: ASSQGLASVEQF

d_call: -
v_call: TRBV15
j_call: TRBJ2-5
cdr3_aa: ATSRDFGQETQY

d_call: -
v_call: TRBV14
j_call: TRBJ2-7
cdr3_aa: ASSQRLDSSYEQY

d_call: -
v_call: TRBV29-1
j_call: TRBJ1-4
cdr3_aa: SVVAVEGPEKLF

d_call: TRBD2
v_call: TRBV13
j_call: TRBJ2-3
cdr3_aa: ASSLGLAGAAVADTQY

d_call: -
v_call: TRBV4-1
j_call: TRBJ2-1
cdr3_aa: ASSQDEAFQF

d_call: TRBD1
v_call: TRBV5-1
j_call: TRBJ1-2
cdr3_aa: ASSLEQGAHHYGYT

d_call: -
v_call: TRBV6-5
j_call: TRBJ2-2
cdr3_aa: ATLDGVTGELF

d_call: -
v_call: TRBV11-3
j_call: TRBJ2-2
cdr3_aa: ASSPSTAGELF

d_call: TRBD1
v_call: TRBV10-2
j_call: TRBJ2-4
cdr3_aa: ASRPGQGRVLAKNIQY

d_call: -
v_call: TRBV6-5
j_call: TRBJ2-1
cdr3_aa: ASSYEGGSSYNEQF

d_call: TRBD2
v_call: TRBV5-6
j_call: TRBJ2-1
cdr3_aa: ASSLVASGRDYEQF

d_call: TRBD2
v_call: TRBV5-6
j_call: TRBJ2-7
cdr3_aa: ASSPRPGLAVVHEQY

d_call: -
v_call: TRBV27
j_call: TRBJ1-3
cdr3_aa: ASSLFGSSGNTIY